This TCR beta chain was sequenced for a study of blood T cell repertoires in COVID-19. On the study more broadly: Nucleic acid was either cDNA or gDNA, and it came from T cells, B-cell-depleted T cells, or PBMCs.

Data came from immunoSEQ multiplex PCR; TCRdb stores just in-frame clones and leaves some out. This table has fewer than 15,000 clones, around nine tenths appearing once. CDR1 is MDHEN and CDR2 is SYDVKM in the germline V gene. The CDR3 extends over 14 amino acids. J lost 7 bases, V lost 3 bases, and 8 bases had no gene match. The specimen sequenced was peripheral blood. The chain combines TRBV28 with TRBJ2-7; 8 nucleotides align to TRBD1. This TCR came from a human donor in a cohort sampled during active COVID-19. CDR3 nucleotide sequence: TGTGCCAGCAGTTTGGGGGACAGGTTGGTAGAGCAGTACTTC. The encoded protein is CASSLGDRLVEQYF.